Listed below are T cell receptor beta chains from one sample, sequenced in a study of blood T cells in healthy people across ages. Each CDR3 protein is one row after TCRdb ran MiXCR on the 5' RACE reads. The table records 500,000 to 550,000 distinct CDR3 sequences, around 24% of them present only once. The same data also went into a second study, on T cells of mothers and their children.

Sequences were obtained from blood. These TCRs come from a boy between 5 and 17 years old in good health. Each CDR3 is given with its conserved first and last residue. D genes are given only for firm matches. The size of a clone is reported for some rows only, either as once, few or many, or as a class for expanded clones.

v_gene: TRBV29-1
len: 14
abundance: -
j_gene: TRBJ2-1
d_gene: -
CDR3aa: CSVAPRRGGNEQFF

v_gene: TRBV7-9
len: 17
abundance: -
j_gene: TRBJ2-3
d_gene: TRBD2
CDR3aa: CASSLRRGGSSTDTQYF

v_gene: TRBV4-1
len: 16
abundance: -
j_gene: TRBJ2-6
d_gene: -
CDR3aa: CASSQAPGPGANVLTF

v_gene: TRBV4-3
len: 15
abundance: few
j_gene: -
d_gene: -
CDR3aa: CASSQDHPSRHEQYF

v_gene: TRBV7-9
len: 20
abundance: -
j_gene: TRBJ2-2
d_gene: -
CDR3aa: CASSLAARGLLYANTGELFF

v_gene: TRBV7-9
len: 17
abundance: -
j_gene: TRBJ1-5
d_gene: -
CDR3aa: CASSLSGSGRDIQPQHF

v_gene: TRBV3-1
len: 15
abundance: -
j_gene: TRBJ2-2
d_gene: -
CDR3aa: CASSHGGANTGELFF

v_gene: TRBV12-3/TRBV12-4
len: 11
abundance: few
j_gene: TRBJ2-5
d_gene: -
CDR3aa: CASIHQGTQYF

v_gene: TRBV27
len: 13
abundance: -
j_gene: TRBJ2-7
d_gene: -
CDR3aa: CAGSLGQFYEQYF

v_gene: TRBV4-3
len: 12
abundance: -
j_gene: TRBJ1-1
d_gene: -
CDR3aa: CASSHGRGEAFF

v_gene: TRBV20-1
len: 12
abundance: -
j_gene: TRBJ2-1
d_gene: TRBD1
CDR3aa: CSAVGQLNEQFF

v_gene: TRBV9
len: 16
abundance: -
j_gene: TRBJ2-7
d_gene: -
CDR3aa: CASSPTWGDGGYEQYF

v_gene: TRBV20-1
len: 12
abundance: few
j_gene: TRBJ2-7
d_gene: TRBD2
CDR3aa: CSGSSGTYEQYF

v_gene: TRBV29-1
len: 12
abundance: few
j_gene: TRBJ2-5
d_gene: -
CDR3aa: CSGNIRGETQYF

v_gene: TRBV7-9
len: 15
abundance: many
j_gene: TRBJ1-4
d_gene: -
CDR3aa: CASSSNRVPNEKLFF

v_gene: TRBV6-6
len: 14
abundance: -
j_gene: TRBJ2-3
d_gene: TRBD2
CDR3aa: CASSSSGGVDTQYF

v_gene: TRBV28
len: 14
abundance: few
j_gene: TRBJ2-7
d_gene: -
CDR3aa: CASISAGRLNEQYF

v_gene: TRBV20-1
len: 15
abundance: few
j_gene: TRBJ2-5
d_gene: -
CDR3aa: CSAQGLTQWVSTQYF

v_gene: TRBV20-1
len: 13
abundance: few
j_gene: TRBJ2-4
d_gene: -
CDR3aa: CSARDRLKNIQYF

v_gene: TRBV9
len: 16
abundance: few
j_gene: -
d_gene: TRBD2
CDR3aa: CASSVRTGLALNEQFF

v_gene: TRBV4-3
len: 15
abundance: few
j_gene: TRBJ2-7
d_gene: TRBD1
CDR3aa: CASSQDRGQAYEQYF

v_gene: TRBV27
len: 12
abundance: many
j_gene: TRBJ2-2
d_gene: -
CDR3aa: CASSFGTGELFF

v_gene: TRBV20-1
len: 13
abundance: once
j_gene: TRBJ1-2
d_gene: -
CDR3aa: CSARGQANYGYTF

v_gene: TRBV5-1
len: 14
abundance: once
j_gene: TRBJ1-1
d_gene: -
CDR3aa: CASSSGTIGTEAFF

v_gene: TRBV5-5
len: 19
abundance: few
j_gene: TRBJ1-5
d_gene: -
CDR3aa: CASAKGPSQAIYSNQPQHF

v_gene: TRBV5-5
len: 12
abundance: -
j_gene: TRBJ2-7
d_gene: TRBD2
CDR3aa: CASAGESYEQYF

v_gene: TRBV20-1
len: 13
abundance: few
j_gene: TRBJ1-2
d_gene: TRBD1
CDR3aa: CSVKGQGASGYTF

v_gene: TRBV7-2
len: 15
abundance: many
j_gene: TRBJ1-1
d_gene: TRBD1
CDR3aa: CASSSSRQGNTEAFF

v_gene: TRBV6-6
len: 15
abundance: -
j_gene: TRBJ2-7
d_gene: -
CDR3aa: CASSNSGGATYEQYF

v_gene: TRBV14
len: 14
abundance: -
j_gene: TRBJ2-1
d_gene: -
CDR3aa: CASSQEWQYNEQFF

v_gene: TRBV28
len: 16
abundance: few
j_gene: TRBJ1-5
d_gene: -
CDR3aa: CASSASLAGSNQPQHF

v_gene: TRBV7-9
len: 16
abundance: -
j_gene: TRBJ2-1
d_gene: TRBD2
CDR3aa: CASSLVGGSSYNEQFF

v_gene: TRBV3-1
len: 17
abundance: few
j_gene: TRBJ2-7
d_gene: TRBD2
CDR3aa: CASSQDSHGLVDHEQYF

v_gene: TRBV5-4
len: 15
abundance: -
j_gene: TRBJ1-2
d_gene: -
CDR3aa: CASSSGGGSDYGYTF

v_gene: TRBV28
len: 15
abundance: -
j_gene: TRBJ2-5
d_gene: -
CDR3aa: CASSSINRDQETQYF

v_gene: TRBV7-2
len: 15
abundance: -
j_gene: TRBJ2-3
d_gene: TRBD2
CDR3aa: CASSFAGGGTDTQYF

v_gene: TRBV27
len: 15
abundance: few
j_gene: TRBJ2-5
d_gene: -
CDR3aa: CASSPRPSNQETHYF

v_gene: TRBV29-1
len: 13
abundance: many
j_gene: TRBJ2-1
d_gene: TRBD2
CDR3aa: CSVSGGAYNEQFF

v_gene: TRBV29-1
len: 11
abundance: -
j_gene: -
d_gene: TRBD1
CDR3aa: CSAGTGYEQYF

v_gene: TRBV6-6
len: 16
abundance: -
j_gene: TRBJ1-5
d_gene: -
CDR3aa: CASSPPWGDSNQPQHF

v_gene: TRBV20-1
len: 20
abundance: -
j_gene: TRBJ2-1
d_gene: TRBD2
CDR3aa: CSARDRARKLAGGKINEQFF

v_gene: TRBV7-9
len: 16
abundance: few
j_gene: TRBJ2-1
d_gene: TRBD1
CDR3aa: CASSLGSNRTGHEQFF

v_gene: TRBV11-2
len: 11
abundance: -
j_gene: TRBJ2-5
d_gene: -
CDR3aa: CASAAGETQYF

v_gene: TRBV11-3
len: 14
abundance: few
j_gene: TRBJ2-2
d_gene: -
CDR3aa: CASSLDSKGGELFF

v_gene: TRBV5-4
len: 16
abundance: -
j_gene: TRBJ2-1
d_gene: TRBD1
CDR3aa: CASSLAGQVSYNEQFF

v_gene: TRBV24-1
len: 15
abundance: few
j_gene: TRBJ2-7
d_gene: -
CDR3aa: CATSDSNRVRGEQYF

v_gene: TRBV27
len: 13
abundance: few
j_gene: TRBJ2-7
d_gene: -
CDR3aa: CASTYSLGYEQYF

v_gene: TRBV3-1
len: 18
abundance: few
j_gene: TRBJ2-3
d_gene: TRBD2
CDR3aa: CASSQYPSSGGATDTQYF

v_gene: TRBV4-2
len: 15
abundance: few
j_gene: TRBJ2-7
d_gene: TRBD2
CDR3aa: CASSQFSSGSYEQYF

v_gene: TRBV20-1
len: 11
abundance: few
j_gene: TRBJ1-2
d_gene: -
CDR3aa: CSASVNYGYTF

v_gene: TRBV18
len: 14
abundance: few
j_gene: TRBJ1-1
d_gene: -
CDR3aa: CASSSLGQNTEAFF

v_gene: TRBV4-3
len: 16
abundance: -
j_gene: TRBJ2-2
d_gene: TRBD2
CDR3aa: CASSPRTSGKTGELFF

v_gene: TRBV29-1
len: 15
abundance: few
j_gene: TRBJ1-2
d_gene: TRBD1
CDR3aa: CSVRDSQFVNYGYTF